Presented here are 10 T cell receptor beta chains from one specimen sequenced in a study of cytomegalovirus exposure and HLA in healthy donors. PCR involved 60 Vbeta and 13 Jbeta primers. TCRdb keeps only in-frame clones here, not all; method: immunoSEQ multiplex PCR. The ten top clones account for roughly 4%, within a sample of more than 100,000 clones. The sequencing input was PBMCs. These receptors were collected from a man between 18 and 35 years old in good health and CMV-seronegative.

The chain recombines TRBV11-2 with TRBJ2-1; 16 bases align to TRBD2. The CDR3 is made up of 14 amino acids. In germline, CDR1 is SGHAT, CDR2 FQNNGV. The V segment lost 5 bases and the J segment 12 bases; nucleotides outside the gene matches: 4. For the CDR3, the DNA is TGTGCCAGCAGCCCCGGGACTAGCGGGAGGGCGCAGTTCTTC. Amino acids: CASSPGTSGRAQFF.

The chain combines TRBV7-2 with TRBJ1-2; the D gene is possibly TRBD1 (5 bases). V was clipped by 5 bases and J by 2 bases, with 18 bases between them. There are 16 residues in the CDR3. In germline, CDR1 is SGHTA, CDR2 FQGNSA. In nucleotides, the CDR3 is TGTGCCAGCAGCCCGCAGGCTGGGGGGAAAAACTATGGCTACACCTTC. Protein sequence: CASSPQAGGKNYGYTF.

The chain carries TRBV10-1 and TRBJ1-1; TRBD1 agrees at 7 bases. J gave up 11 bases and V 0 bases, and 9 bases lay outside the gene matches. The CDR3 totals 14 residues. The germline CDR1 and CDR2 sequences are WNHNN and SYGVQD (reference sequence). The CDR3 region has the DNA TGCGCCAGCAGTGAGTCTCCAGGACAGGTGATGGCTTTCTTT. Protein sequence: CASSESPGQVMAFF.

This chain connects TRBV27 to TRBJ2-6; 10 positions match TRBD1. CDR3 length: 18 residues. Germline loops: CDR1 MNHEY, CDR2 SMNVEV (reference sequence). V gave up 6 bases and J gave up 0 bases; unmatched junction bases: 8. The CDR3 loop is CASRASDRGFSGANVLTF. The CDR3 DNA reads as TGTGCCAGCAGGGCGTCGGACAGGGGGTTCTCTGGGGCCAACGTCCTGACTTTC.

The chain links TRBV19 to TRBJ1-3, with 7 bases identical to TRBD1. The V gene end was trimmed by 5 bases and the J gene end by 1 base; junction bases not matched to a gene: 8. The germline gives CDR1 LNHDA, CDR2 SQIVND (reference sequence). The CDR3 spans 16 residues. In DNA, the CDR3 is TGTGCCAGTAGTCCGAGGGGGCGACAGTCTGGAAACACCATATATTTT. Amino acids: CASSPRGRQSGNTIYF. The whole variable domain, filled in from reference TRBV19 and TRBJ1-3, reads DGGITQSPKYLFRKEGQNVTLSCEQNLNHDAMYWYRQDPGQGLRLIYYSQIVNDFQKGDIAEGYSVSREKKESFPLTVTSAQKNPTAFYLCASSPRGRQSGNTIYFGEGSWLTVV.

This chain connects TRBV6-4 to TRBJ1-5; the match to TRBD1 covers 8 bases. This CDR3 has 15 residues. Germline values: CDR1 MRHNA, CDR2 SNTAGT. Trimming at V came to 4 bases and at J to 3 bases, leaving 5 bases not matched to a gene. CDR3 in amino acids: CASSAQTGDNQPQHF. In nucleotides, the CDR3 is TGTGCCAGCAGTGCCCAGACAGGGGACAATCAGCCCCAGCATTTT.

The rearrangement uses TRBV7-9 and TRBJ2-1; TRBD2 matches 13 bases. Germline CDR1 and CDR2: SEHNR and FQNEAQ (reference sequence). Trimming cost V 5 bases and J 8 bases; bases outside gene matches: 12. This CDR3 is 17 amino acids long. The CDR3 DNA reads as TGTGCCAGCAGCCTACGCGGACTAGCGGGAGTAGGCGATGAGCAGTTCTTC. It translates to CASSLRGLAGVGDEQFF.

V gene TRBV7-9 combines with J gene TRBJ2-2; D might be TRBD2 (6 bases). Germline CDR1 and CDR2: SEHNR and FQNEAQ (reference sequence). The CDR3 sequence is 13 residues long. V lost 5 bases, J lost 8 bases, and 12 bases lay in between. As DNA, the CDR3 is TGTGCCAGCAGCGGGGGGTCGGCTGGGGAGCTGTTTTTT. Protein sequence: CASSGGSAGELFF.

The DNA of the CDR3 is TGTGCCAGCTCGAACAGGAGCTCCTACGAGCAGTACTTC. Its protein product is CASSNRSSYEQYF. This sequence joins TRBV18 and TRBJ2-7; tentatively, D is TRBD1 (5 bases). V lost 6 bases and J 0 bases, leaving 9 bases between the germline ends. The CDR3 has 13 amino acids. Germline V lookup: CDR1 KGHSH, CDR2 LQKENI.

The chain is built from TRBV19 and TRBJ1-4, with 7 bases aligning to TRBD1. The CDR3 runs 16 residues. The germline V gene has CDR1 LNHDA and CDR2 SQIVND (reference sequence). The trim removed 5 bases at V and 0 bases at J, leaving 6 bases unmatched. This chain's CDR3 is CASSSRTGPTNEKLFF. The CDR3 DNA sequence: TGTGCCAGTAGTTCACGGACAGGCCCAACTAATGAAAAACTGTTTTTT.